The 25 T cell receptor beta chains below come from one sample, sequenced in a study of PD-L1 blockade in urothelial cancer. Time point specified: peripheral blood 6 weeks after treatment start. Profiled with immunoSEQ multiplex PCR; TCRdb holds only in-frame clones, not every one. In the table there are 100,000 to 150,000 clones, roughly 88% of which are singletons. Here the sequenced sample was PBMCs, taken around atezolizumab (anti-PD-L1) treatment. The source of these receptors is a middle-aged man with urothelial cancer.

Only one count was recorded for this clone. The V call is TRBV7-8, the J call TRBJ2-2, with 8 bases lining up with TRBD1. CDR3 length: 15 residues. Trimming removed 5 bases from V and 3 bases from J; junction bases left unmatched: 5. Germline V gene lookup returns CDR1 SGHVS and CDR2 FQNEAQ. CDR3 residues: CASSRDRTHTGELFF. The CDR3 nucleotides are TGTGCCAGCAGCCGGGACAGGACCCACACCGGGGAGCTGTTTTTT.

The chain joins TRBV2 to TRBJ1-1; no clear D gene. CDR3 length equals 12 residues. Trimming removed 7 bases at V and 2 bases at J, with 8 bases between. CDR1 is SNHLY and CDR2 is FYNNEI in the germline V gene. As DNA, the CDR3 is TGTGCCAGCATGAAAGCCAACACTGAAGCTTTCTTT. Protein sequence: CASMKANTEAFF.

This clone was observed a single time. The chain carries TRBV10-3 and TRBJ1-4, with a weak D call TRBD1 (5 bases). The CDR3 is 14 residues long. Per the germline V gene, CDR1 is ENHRY and CDR2 is SYGVKD. Trimming shortened V by 4 bases and J by 7 bases, and 13 bases separated the two germline ends. CDR3 region: CAISVGREGEKLFF. The CDR3 DNA reads as TGTGCCATCAGTGTAGGCAGGGAAGGTGAAAAACTGTTTTTT.

A single count supports this clone. The chain couples TRBV19 to TRBJ1-2; 11 positions match TRBD1. V gave up 8 bases and J gave up 8 bases; unmatched junction bases: 10. Per germline, CDR1 LNHDA and CDR2 SQIVND (reference sequence). The CDR3 is made up of 14 amino acids. This CDR3 is CASGTGTGGGGYTF. CDR3 DNA: TGTGCCAGTGGCACCGGGACAGGGGGAGGAGGCTACACCTTC.

The J gene is TRBJ1-1, the V gene TRBV7-9, with D unresolved. This CDR3 is built from 14 residues. V lost 5 bases and J lost 3, with 13 bases in between. The germline gives CDR1 SEHNR, CDR2 FQNEAQ (reference sequence). The CDR3 reads CASSRAGGDTEAFF. CDR3 in DNA: TGTGCCAGCAGCCGAGCAGGCGGGGACACTGAAGCTTTCTTT.

V and J are TRBV15 and TRBJ2-1; 8 nucleotides line up with TRBD2. The CDR3 has 16 residues. Trimming removed 0 bases from V and 3 bases from J; junction bases left unmatched: 4. CDR1 and CDR2 from the germline V gene are LNHNV and YYDKDF (reference sequence). In nucleotides, the CDR3 is TGTGCCACCAGCAGAGAGCTAGCGGGTTACTACAATGAGCAGTTCTTC. Protein product: CATSRELAGYYNEQFF.

The chain has TRBV4-1 and TRBJ1-2; the match to TRBD1 covers 7 bases. Germline CDR1 and CDR2: MGHRA and YSYEKL. The V and J ends lost 4 bases and 8 bases, in that order; junction bases with no gene match: 10. The CDR3 sequence is 14 residues long. The CDR3 DNA reads TGCGCCAGCAGCCTTCCGGGACAGATTGGGGGCTACACCTTC. Protein product: CASSLPGQIGGYTF.

J is TRBJ1-4 and V is TRBV6-1; 8 bases agree with TRBD1. CDR3 length: 15 amino acids. Germline V gene lookup returns CDR1 MNHNS and CDR2 SASEGT. The V gene end was trimmed by 3 bases and the J gene end by 6 bases; junction bases not matched to a gene: 6. The DNA for the CDR3 is TGTGCCAGCAGTGAGTTCCCGGGACAGGATGAAAAACTGTTTTTT. It translates to CASSEFPGQDEKLFF.

The rearrangement uses TRBV7-2 and TRBJ2-3; 8 bases align to TRBD2. The V gene's germline CDR1 is SGHTA and CDR2 FQGNSA. CDR3 size: 15 residues. V shed 1 base and J 6 bases; nucleotides not matched to a gene: 6. DNA for the CDR3: TGTGCCAGCAGCTTAGTGGGGACTAGGGTCGATACGCAGTATTTT. It translates to CASSLVGTRVDTQYF.

The chain carries TRBV7-9 and TRBJ2-1; TRBD2 might be the D (5 bases). V was shortened by 5 bases and J by 8 bases, with 10 bases between the two germline ends. The germline V gene encodes CDR1 SEHNR and CDR2 FQNEAQ (reference sequence). The CDR3 totals 12 residues. The CDR3 here is CASSRGGDEQFF. The CDR3 DNA is TGTGCCAGCAGCCGGGGTGGGGATGAGCAGTTCTTC.

The count of this clone is one. V usage is TRBV11-2 and J usage is TRBJ2-1; TRBD2 agrees at 8 bases. With V trimmed by 2 bases and J by 7 bases, 10 bases remained unmatched. Per germline, CDR1 SGHAT and CDR2 FQNNGV. CDR3 length: 16 residues. CDR3 residues: CASSLRPAGAGNEQFF. CDR3 DNA: TGTGCCAGCAGCTTACGACCAGCGGGAGCCGGGAATGAGCAGTTCTTC.

This clone was recorded only once. The chain links TRBV7-9 to TRBJ2-3; 12 nucleotides line up with TRBD2. The CDR3 loop spans 16 amino acids. The trim removed 5 bases at V and 0 bases at J, leaving 3 bases unmatched. In germline, CDR1 is SEHNR, CDR2 FQNEAQ (reference sequence). CDR3 in DNA: TGTGCCAGCAGCGCCGGGACTAGCGGGAGCACAGATACGCAGTATTTT. It is translated as CASSAGTSGSTDTQYF.

This rearrangement joins TRBV5-1 to TRBJ2-6; no reliable D call. Trimming cost V 0 bases and J 0 bases, with 7 bases left between them. The CDR3 sequence is 16 residues long. CDR1 is SGHRS and CDR2 is YFSETQ in the germline V gene. In DNA, the CDR3 is TGCGCCAGCAGCTTGGATAGCAACTCTGGGGCCAACGTCCTGACTTTC. Translation: CASSLDSNSGANVLTF. Using reference TRBV5-1 and TRBJ2-6 for the parts outside the CDR3, the full variable domain is KAGVTQTPRYLIKTRGQQVTLSCSPISGHRSVSWYQQTPGQGLQFLFEYFSETQRNKGNFPGRFSGRQFSNSRSEMNVSTLELGDSALYLCASSLDSNSGANVLTFGAGSRLTVL.

The V and J genes are TRBV15 and TRBJ2-2, with a weak D call TRBD2 (5 bases). V dropped 0 bases and J dropped 6 bases, with 11 bases sitting between them. There are 15 residues in the CDR3. Germline V lookup: CDR1 LNHNV, CDR2 YYDKDF (reference sequence). CDR3 sequence: CATSRDRREAGELFF. CDR3 DNA sequence: TGTGCCACCAGCAGAGATCGTCGGGAAGCCGGGGAGCTGTTTTTT.

The table lists this clone with a count of one. The rearrangement links TRBV6-5 to TRBJ2-3; no definite D call. CDR3 size: 14 residues. The germline gives CDR1 MNHEY, CDR2 SVGAGI. V gave up 0 bases and J gave up 5 bases, with 9 bases separating them. CDR3 nucleotides: TGTGCCAGCAGTTACTCGCGACGCGGAGATACGCAGTATTTT. This sequence encodes CASSYSRRGDTQYF.

The chain's CDR3 is CAWRGSRLAYEQYF. Here the CDR3 DNA reads TGTGCCTGGAGAGGGAGCAGGCTCGCCTACGAGCAGTACTTC. The rearrangement links TRBV30 to TRBJ2-7; possible D gene TRBD2, 5 bases. CDR3 length: 14 amino acids. Trimming took 3 bases from V and 2 from J, leaving 14 bases between them. The germline CDR1 and CDR2 sequences are GTSNPN and SVGIG (reference sequence).

The chain uses TRBV28 and TRBJ1-1; 8 bases line up with TRBD1. CDR3 size: 12 residues. The junction had 2 bases not matched to a gene; V was cut back by 10 bases and J by 1 base. Germline CDR1 and CDR2: MDHEN and SYDVKM. CDR3 nucleotide sequence: TGTGCCATTGGGACAGGGAACACTGAAGCTTTCTTT. Its protein is CAIGTGNTEAFF.

The V and J genes are TRBV5-4 and TRBJ2-7, with D possibly being TRBD2 (6 bases). V lost 4 bases and J 0 bases, leaving 17 bases between the germline ends. Germline lookup yields CDR1 SGHNT and CDR2 YYREEE (reference sequence). The CDR3 sequence is 16 residues long. CDR3 bases: TGTGCCAGCAGCGAGCCACCGGGGGTAAGCTCCTACGAGCAGTACTTC. Its protein product is CASSEPPGVSSYEQYF.

A single count supports this clone. The chain couples TRBV5-5 to TRBJ1-4, with D possibly being TRBD1 (6 bases). This CDR3 contains 14 residues. Trimming took off 4 bases at V and 7 bases at J, with 14 bases between the two ends. The germline CDR1 and CDR2 sequences are SGHKS and YYEKEE (reference sequence). CDR3 nucleotide sequence: TGTGCCAGCAGCGCGCGGACAGATTCTGAAAAACTGTTTTTT. Its translation: CASSARTDSEKLFF.

This chain connects TRBV11-2 to TRBJ2-7; D may be TRBD1 (5 bases). CDR3 length: 13 amino acids. Germline assignment: CDR1 SGHAT and CDR2 FQNNGV. With 0 bases removed from V and 6 bases from J, the gap between germline ends came to 9 bases. The CDR3 region has the DNA TGTGCCAGCAGCTTAGATTGGCAGGGCGAGCAGTACTTC. This gives the protein CASSLDWQGEQYF.

The V gene is TRBV5-1, the J gene TRBJ2-2; 7 bases line up with TRBD2. V dropped 4 bases and J dropped 2; count of bases not matched to a gene: 23. Per the germline V gene, CDR1 is SGHRS and CDR2 is YFSETQ. The CDR3 is 21 amino acids. The CDR3 here is CASSLPPVAGRDLYNTGELFF. The CDR3, as DNA: TGCGCCAGCAGCCTCCCCCCCGTAGCGGGTCGCGACCTTTATAACACCGGGGAGCTGTTTTTT. The whole variable domain, filled in from reference TRBV5-1 and TRBJ2-2, reads KAGVTQTPRYLIKTRGQQVTLSCSPISGHRSVSWYQQTPGQGLQFLFEYFSETQRNKGNFPGRFSGRQFSNSRSEMNVSTLELGDSALYLCASSLPPVAGRDLYNTGELFFGEGSRLTVL.

The chain combines TRBV28 with TRBJ1-1; D not certain. The CDR3 has 12 amino acids. Trimming left V 7 bases short and J 6 bases short, with 12 bases between. Germline CDR1 is MDHEN and CDR2 is SYDVKM. DNA of the CDR3: TGTGCCAGCACCAGAATCGGGGCTGAAGCTTTCTTT. It encodes CASTRIGAEAFF.

This sequence joins TRBV5-1 and TRBJ2-5, with 10 bases aligning to TRBD2. This CDR3 is built from 16 residues. CDR1 SGHRS and CDR2 YFSETQ come from the germline V gene. V gave up 8 bases and J gave up 2 bases; unmatched junction bases: 12. The CDR3: CASIVGASGGQETQYF. For the CDR3, the DNA is TGCGCCAGTATCGTAGGGGCTAGCGGGGGACAAGAGACCCAGTACTTC.

The rearrangement joins TRBV28 to TRBJ1-2; TRBD1 matches at 7 bases. Looked up from germline, CDR1 is MDHEN and CDR2 is SYDVKM. With 5 bases clipped from V and 8 bases from J, the junction kept 8 bases outside the gene matches. The CDR3 spans 13 residues. The CDR3 coding sequence is TGTGCCAGCAGTGGCACAGGGGAGAGAGGCTACACCTTC. Protein sequence: CASSGTGERGYTF.

The DNA for the CDR3 is TGTGCCAGCAGCTTAAGTGCAGGGAACACTGAAGCTTTCTTT. This codes for CASSLSAGNTEAFF. The chain has TRBV7-3 and TRBJ1-1, with no clear D. Germline-derived CDR1 and CDR2 are SGHTA and FQGTGA. The CDR3 covers 14 residues. Between the trimmed V and J ends, which lost 1 base and 1 base, there was a span of 7 bases.